One and the same sample provided the 23 T cell receptor beta chains below, sequenced in a study of OX40 agonist ivuxolimab in advanced cancers. Sequenced by immunoSEQ multiplex PCR; TCRdb stores in-frame clones only, minus some. The data show some 95,000 clones, about 85% seen once. Specimen: CD4+ or CD8+ T cells sorted from blood, collected in a trial of the OX40 agonist ivuxolimab. Source of these receptors: an adult with an advanced solid tumor such as melanoma, head and neck, liver or kidney cancer.

This clone was seen more than once but under ten times. The chain combines TRBV11-3 with TRBJ2-1; D unresolved. The CDR3 runs to 13 residues. In germline, CDR1 is SGHNT, CDR2 YENEEA. Trimming stripped 1 base from V and 4 bases from J, with 5 bases between. In DNA, the CDR3 is TGTGCCAGCAGCTTAGCCCAATACAATGAGCAGTTCTTC. It encodes CASSLAQYNEQFF. Full variable domain (rest looked up from reference TRBV11-3 and TRBJ2-1): EAGVVQSPRYKIIEKKQPVAFWCNPISGHNTLYWYLQNLGQGPELLIRYENEEAVDDSQLPKDRFSAERLKGVDSTLKIQPAELGDSAVYLCASSLAQYNEQFFGPGTRLTVL.

The CDR3 here is CASRGVAQYF. CDR3 bases: TGCGCCAGCCGGGGGGTGGCCCAGTACTTC. This chain links TRBV10-2 with TRBJ2-5; 7 bases agree with TRBD2. Germline trimming cut 8 bases from V and 9 bases from J; bases unmatched to any gene: 3. Germline V gene data show CDR1 as WSHSY and CDR2 as SAAADI. The length of the CDR3 is 10 residues.

The V call is TRBV28, the J call TRBJ1-2; perhaps TRBD1 as D (6 bases). V lost 1 base, J lost 8 bases, and 20 bases lay in between. From germline, CDR1 is MDHEN and CDR2 SYDVKM. There are 16 residues in the CDR3. The CDR3 DNA reads TGTGCCAGCAGTTTATCTATCCAGGAACGGACAGAGGGCTACACCTTC. Encoded protein: CASSLSIQERTEGYTF.

The chain employs TRBV7-8 and TRBJ2-2; D may correspond to TRBD1 or TRBD2 (5 bases each). The CDR3 has 17 amino acids. The V gene's germline CDR1 is SGHVS and CDR2 FQNEAQ. The V end was cut by 3 bases, the J end by 2 bases, with 16 bases between. The CDR3 reads CASSFFRVRGNTGELFF. The CDR3 region has the DNA TGTGCCAGCAGCTTTTTCCGGGTCCGGGGCAACACCGGGGAGCTGTTTTTT. The full variable domain, its missing parts supplied by reference TRBV7-8 and TRBJ2-2, is GAGVSQSPRYKVAKRGQDVALRCDPISGHVSLFWYQQALGQGPEFLTYFQNEAQLDKSGLPSDRFFAERPEGSVSTLKIQRTQQEDSAVYLCASSFFRVRGNTGELFFGEGSRLTVL.

V gene TRBV28 combines with J gene TRBJ1-5; D is perhaps TRBD1 (5 bases). V was cut by 8 bases and J by 5 bases, with 19 bases left in between. Germline assignment: CDR1 MDHEN and CDR2 SYDVKM. The CDR3 has 15 residues. CDR3 residues: CASVGGGGDDQPQHF. In DNA, the CDR3 is TGTGCCAGCGTGGGAGGTGGAGGGGATGATCAGCCCCAGCATTTT.

The chain is built from TRBV21-1 and TRBJ2-7; the DNA was not compared with TRBD1, the D call given in the table. TRBV21-1 is noted as a pseudogene. The length of the CDR3 is 14 residues. The CDR3 nucleotides read TGTGCCAGCAGCAAAAAGGGCGGGACAGGGCCGGCGATATTC. This codes for CASSKKGGTGPAIF.

The gene calls are TRBV27 and TRBJ2-1, with 11 nucleotides matching TRBD2. The CDR3 is 16 amino acids. V shed 4 bases and J 3 bases; nucleotides not matched to a gene: 5. The germline CDR1 and CDR2 sequences are MNHEY and SMNVEV (reference sequence). DNA of the CDR3: TGTGCCAGCAGTTCCGGGACTAGCGGAATCTACAATGAGCAGTTCTTC. Translated: CASSSGTSGIYNEQFF.

The genes are TRBV15 and TRBJ2-1; D unclear. CDR3 length equals 14 residues. Trimming shortened V by 0 bases and J by 7 bases, and 10 bases separated the two germline ends. Germline V CDR1 and CDR2: LNHNV, YYDKDF (reference sequence). DNA of the CDR3: TGTGCCACCAGCAGAGACCGGGCCCAGAATGAGCAGTTCTTC. This gives the protein CATSRDRAQNEQFF.

The genes are TRBV7-2 and TRBJ2-7; TRBD2 agrees at 10 bases. The germline CDR1 and CDR2 sequences are SGHTA and FQGNSA. The CDR3 runs to 17 residues. The trim removed 4 bases at V and 4 bases at J, leaving 13 bases unmatched. This CDR3 is CASSSQTSGTTFYEQYF. CDR3 DNA: TGTGCCAGCAGCTCCCAAACTAGCGGGACCACCTTTTACGAGCAGTACTTC.

The chain has TRBV7-9 and TRBJ2-3, with D possibly being TRBD1 or TRBD2 (6 bases each). The CDR3 contains 17 residues. Germline V gives CDR1 SEHNR, CDR2 FQNEAQ (reference sequence). V lost 1 base and J 0 bases, leaving 14 bases between the germline ends. In nucleotides, the CDR3 is TGTGCCAGCAGCTTAGAATTGGGGGGCGCTAGCACAGATACGCAGTATTTT. Protein sequence: CASSLELGGASTDTQYF.

V gene TRBV28 combines with J gene TRBJ2-7; D unclear. Germline V gene sequence: CDR1 MDHEN, CDR2 SYDVKM. V lost 7 bases, J lost 1 base, and 17 bases lay in between. CDR3 length: 15 residues. The CDR3 here is CASTPENMPSYEQYF. For the CDR3, the DNA is TGTGCCAGCACCCCAGAGAATATGCCTTCCTACGAGCAGTACTTC.

The chain carries TRBV7-8 and TRBJ2-7; D remains ambiguous. CDR1 SGHVS and CDR2 FQNEAQ come from the germline V gene. The CDR3 has 15 residues. V was pared by 0 bases and J by 4 bases, with 13 bases between. The CDR3 spells CASSLAYTVPYEQYF. CDR3 nucleotide sequence: TGTGCCAGCAGCTTAGCCTACACGGTCCCGTACGAGCAGTACTTC.

J is TRBJ2-6 and V is TRBV5-1; D uncertain. This CDR3 spans 15 amino acids. CDR1 is SGHRS, CDR2 YFSETQ, per germline. V shed 0 bases and J shed 2 bases, with 6 bases lying between them. CDR3 DNA: TGCGCCAGCAGCTTGGAGGGTGCTGGGGCCAACGTCCTGACTTTC. It yields the protein CASSLEGAGANVLTF.

V is TRBV28 and J is TRBJ2-1; D not resolved. The germline V gene has CDR1 MDHEN and CDR2 SYDVKM. V lost 5 bases, J lost 0 bases, and 11 bases lay in between. CDR3 length: 15 amino acids. The DNA for the CDR3 is TGTGCCAGCAGTAAATGGCGGAACTCCTACAATGAGCAGTTCTTC. Its protein product is CASSKWRNSYNEQFF.

The chain has TRBV15 and TRBJ1-2, with TRBD1 matching 7 bases. The CDR3 sequence is 13 residues long. The trim removed 5 bases at V and 3 bases at J, leaving 3 bases unmatched. The germline V gene encodes CDR1 LNHNV and CDR2 YYDKDF (reference sequence). CDR3 residues: CATSGDRHYGYTF. The CDR3 coding sequence is TGTGCCACCAGCGGGGACAGACACTATGGCTACACCTTC.

This chain uses TRBV10-3 with TRBJ2-7; D remains unclear. The CDR3 is made up of 15 amino acids. V was shortened by 7 bases and J by 0 bases, with 16 bases between the two germline ends. CDR1 and CDR2 (germline): ENHRY, SYGVKD. CDR3: CAIKREAVSSYEQYF. The CDR3 nucleotides read TGTGCCATCAAACGAGAGGCTGTGAGCTCCTACGAGCAGTACTTC.

The chain carries TRBV5-1 and TRBJ1-1; no clear D gene. The CDR3 is 17 amino acids. Germline loops: CDR1 SGHRS, CDR2 YFSETQ. V lost 2 bases and J lost 5, with 22 bases in between. In DNA form, the CDR3 reads TGCGCCAGCAGCTTTAAGGTTGACACCCGGTACGAGACTGAAGCTTTCTTT. Protein: CASSFKVDTRYETEAFF. Looking up the rest from reference TRBV5-1 and TRBJ1-1 gives the full variable domain: KAGVTQTPRYLIKTRGQQVTLSCSPISGHRSVSWYQQTPGQGLQFLFEYFSETQRNKGNFPGRFSGRQFSNSRSEMNVSTLELGDSALYLCASSFKVDTRYETEAFFGQGTRLTVV.

The V gene is TRBV5-8, the J gene TRBJ1-1; D remains unclear. Germline V CDR1 and CDR2: SGHTS, YDEGEE. Trimming cost V 3 bases and J 7 bases, with 16 bases left between them. CDR3 length: 14 amino acids. CDR3 nucleotides: TGTGCCAGCAGCTCCCGGGCCCCCGTCCGTGAAGCTTTCTTT. This gives the protein CASSSRAPVREAFF.

The V call is TRBV9, the J call TRBJ2-2; D is unresolved. The V end lost 0 bases, the J end lost 7 bases, and 13 bases lay between the germline ends. Germline loops: CDR1 SGDLS, CDR2 YYNGEE. The length of the CDR3 is 15 residues. CDR3 nucleotide sequence: TGTGCCAGCAGCGTAGAAACCTTGCCGAGCGGGGAGCTGTTTTTT. Protein product: CASSVETLPSGELFF.

Note on this clone: Different DNA sequences within this sample yield the same CDR3. V and J are TRBV19 and TRBJ2-7, with 10 bases lining up with TRBD1. This CDR3 comprises 15 residues. V gave up 1 base and J gave up 5 bases; unmatched junction bases: 5. Germline-derived CDR1 and CDR2 are LNHDA and SQIVND (reference sequence). CDR3 in amino acids: CASSIGGDRGDEQYF. The CDR3, as DNA: TGTGCCAGTAGTATAGGCGGGGACAGGGGAGACGAGCAGTACTTC. Full variable domain (missing parts from reference TRBV19 and TRBJ2-7): DGGITQSPKYLFRKEGQNVTLSCEQNLNHDAMYWYRQDPGQGLRLIYYSQIVNDFQKGDIAEGYSVSREKKESFPLTVTSAQKNPTAFYLCASSIGGDRGDEQYFGPGTRLTVT.

The rearrangement uses TRBV5-6 and TRBJ1-2; tentative D call: TRBD1 (5 bases). The germline gives CDR1 SGHDT, CDR2 YYEEEE. The CDR3 runs 15 residues. Trimming stripped 4 bases from V and 5 bases from J, with 18 bases between. CDR3 in amino acids: CASSPITPRGYGYTF. The DNA of the CDR3 is TGTGCCAGCAGCCCCATCACCCCTCGGGGGTATGGCTACACCTTC.

The V call is TRBV7-9, the J call TRBJ2-1; D perhaps matches TRBD1 (6 bases). CDR3 length equals 17 residues. The V end was cut by 5 bases, the J end by 0 bases, with 17 bases between. The germline gives CDR1 SEHNR, CDR2 FQNEAQ (reference sequence). The CDR3 protein is CASSAPGALSSYNEQFF. The CDR3 bases are TGTGCCAGCAGCGCCCCAGGGGCGCTTAGCTCCTACAATGAGCAGTTCTTC.

The chain carries TRBV15 and TRBJ1-2; D ambiguous. CDR1 and CDR2 from the germline V gene are LNHNV and YYDKDF (reference sequence). This CDR3 is built from 14 residues. The V and J ends lost 0 bases and 2 bases respectively, with 7 bases between them. CDR3 in DNA: TGTGCCACCAGCAGAGATCCGGAGAACTATGGCTACACCTTC. Amino acid sequence: CATSRDPENYGYTF.